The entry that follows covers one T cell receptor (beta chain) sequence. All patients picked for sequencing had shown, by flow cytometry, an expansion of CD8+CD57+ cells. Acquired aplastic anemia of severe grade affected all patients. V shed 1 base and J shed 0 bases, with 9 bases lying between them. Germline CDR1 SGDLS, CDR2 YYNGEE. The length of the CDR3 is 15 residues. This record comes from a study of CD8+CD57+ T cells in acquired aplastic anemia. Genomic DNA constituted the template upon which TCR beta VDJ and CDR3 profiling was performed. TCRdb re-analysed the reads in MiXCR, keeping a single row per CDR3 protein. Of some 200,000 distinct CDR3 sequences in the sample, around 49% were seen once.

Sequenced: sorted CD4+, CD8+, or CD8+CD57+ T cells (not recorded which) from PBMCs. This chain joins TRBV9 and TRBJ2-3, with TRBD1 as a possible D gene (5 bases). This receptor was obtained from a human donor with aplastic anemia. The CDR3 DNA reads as TGTGCCAGCAGCGTAACAGGAGCTAGCACAGATACGCAGTATTTT. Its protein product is CASSVTGASTDTQYF. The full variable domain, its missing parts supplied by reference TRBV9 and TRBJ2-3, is DSGVTQTPKHLITATGQRVTLRCSPRSGDLSVYWYQQSLDQGLQFLIQYYNGEERAKGNILERFSAQQFPDLHSELNLSSLELGDSALYFCASSVTGASTDTQYFGPGTRLTVL.